This T cell receptor beta chain was sequenced during a study of T-cell memory formation after mild COVID-19. Turning to the study itself: Across donors, TCR clusters were largely donor specific.

5'RACE primed at constant segments yielded TCR alpha and TCR beta cDNA libraries bearing sample barcodes and UMIs. MiXCR was run by TCRdb on the 5' RACE reads, yielding one entry per CDR3 protein. The sample contains about 560,000 distinct CDR3 sequences, less than 25% of which appear only once. CDR3 size: 15 residues. V was pared by 4 bases and J by 5 bases, with 18 bases between. The V gene's germline CDR1 is SGHRS and CDR2 YFSETQ. General study points: Cross-reactive memory seemingly joined, as some responding clones were found in pre-infection memory. Mainly CM and EM harbored the contracting CD4+ clones; mainly EMRA harbored the CD8+ ones.

Points on this clonotype: Its antigen is unknown.

Sequenced input: PBMCs or a T cell subset sorted from them (not recorded which). The chain is built from TRBV5-1 and TRBJ1-1; D possibly corresponds to TRBD1 (6 bases). This TCR was recovered from an adult woman who had mild COVID-19 (a few samples of this study predate the infection). Cell type and time point are not known. The CDR3 DNA follows: TGCGCCAGCAGCCCTGGGCGGGGGGGGGCTACTGAAGCTTTCTTT. Its translation: CASSPGRGGATEAFF. The full variable domain, completed using reference TRBV5-1 and TRBJ1-1, is KAGVTQTPRYLIKTRGQQVTLSCSPISGHRSVSWYQQTPGQGLQFLFEYFSETQRNKGNFPGRFSGRQFSNSRSEMNVSTLELGDSALYLCASSPGRGGATEAFFGQGTRLTVV.